What follows are 24 T cell receptor beta chains derived from one specimen sequenced in a study of immune evolution from preneoplasia to lung adenocarcinoma. Profiling relied on immunoSEQ multiplex PCR, and the TCRdb table lists in-frame clones only, not all of them. Among about 21,000 clones listed, about 79% were seen once. The sample taken for sequencing was FFPE invasive lung adenocarcinoma tissue. These TCRs come from a person between 55 and 69 years old with lung adenocarcinoma.

The chain links TRBV7-2 to TRBJ2-7; TRBD2 agrees at 7 bases. The CDR3 is made up of 13 amino acids. Per germline, CDR1 SGHTA and CDR2 FQGNSA. With V trimmed by 3 bases and J by 7 bases, 6 bases remained unmatched. The CDR3 nucleotides are TGTGCCAGCAGCTTTGGCCGGCGGGGGGAGCAGTACTTC. It encodes CASSFGRRGEQYF. The whole variable domain, remainder taken from reference TRBV7-2 and TRBJ2-7, is GAGVSQSPSNKVTEKGKDVELRCDPISGHTALYWYRQSLGQGLEFLIYFQGNSAPDKSGLPSDRFSAERTGGSVSTLTIQRTQQEDSAVYLCASSFGRRGEQYFGPGTRLTVT.

This rearrangement joins TRBV5-3 to TRBJ1-4, with D hard to call. TRBV5-3 is known as an ORF, though its function is uncertain. With 1 base removed from V and 3 bases from J, the gap between germline ends came to 16 bases. The CDR3 sequence is 17 residues long. DNA of the CDR3: TGTGCCAGAAGCTTGACCCTTCGTGAGACTTCTAATGAAAAACTGTTTTTT. As protein: CARSLTLRETSNEKLFF.

The chain links TRBV10-3 to TRBJ2-5; TRBD2 matches 14 bases. The germline V gene encodes CDR1 ENHRY and CDR2 SYGVKD. V shed 8 bases, J shed 7 bases, and the junction held 9 bases outside the gene matches. This CDR3 has 15 amino acids. Written as DNA, the CDR3 is TGTGCCATCGCCGGGACTAGCGGGGGTGCCGGGACCCAGTACTTC. It is translated as CAIAGTSGGAGTQYF.

This clone appeared a few times. The chain combines TRBV19 with TRBJ2-1; no definite D call. The CDR3 covers 13 residues. V shed 4 bases and J shed 4 bases, with 8 bases lying between them. CDR1 is LNHDA and CDR2 is SQIVND in the germline V gene (reference sequence). CDR3 region: CASSRDIYNEQFF. CDR3 nucleotides: TGTGCCAGTAGTAGAGACATTTACAATGAGCAGTTCTTC.

The rearrangement links TRBV11-2 to TRBJ2-7; TRBD1 might be the D (5 bases). CDR1 and CDR2 from the germline V gene are SGHAT and FQNNGV. With 0 bases removed from V and 7 bases from J, the gap between germline ends came to 28 bases. This CDR3 comprises 19 residues. The CDR3 loop is CASSLEGSSNWGPVREQYF. For the CDR3, the DNA is TGTGCCAGCAGCTTAGAAGGTTCCTCCAACTGGGGCCCCGTTCGGGAGCAGTACTTC.

This clone was recorded a few times. The chain links TRBV5-1 to TRBJ2-2; D unclear. The germline gives CDR1 SGHRS, CDR2 YFSETQ. V lost 0 bases, J lost 7 bases, and 4 bases lay in between. The CDR3 sequence is 12 residues long. CDR3 sequence: CASSLEFGELFF. The CDR3 DNA reads TGCGCCAGCAGCTTGGAATTCGGGGAGCTGTTTTTT.

This clone was seen a few times. The chain joins TRBV6-4 to TRBJ2-3, with D uncertain. V lost 3 bases and J lost 6, with 10 bases in between. The CDR3 is 13 residues long. Germline CDR1 is MRHNA and CDR2 is SNTAGT. CDR3 DNA: TGTGCCAGCAGTGAGGGCAGGCTGGATACGCAGTATTTT. Residues: CASSEGRLDTQYF.

This rearrangement joins TRBV7-2 to TRBJ2-7; D possibly corresponds to TRBD2 (7 bases). V was clipped by 5 bases and J by 6 bases, with 17 bases between them. The CDR3 has 14 amino acids. The germline gives CDR1 SGHTA, CDR2 FQGNSA. CDR3 residues: CASSPGGGASEQYF. The CDR3 nucleotides are TGTGCCAGCAGCCCCGGTGGGGGGGCCTCCGAGCAGTACTTC.

The chain couples TRBV12-5 to TRBJ2-1, with D unresolved. The CDR3 loop spans 12 amino acids. V was pared by 6 bases and J by 9 bases, with 12 bases between. Looked up from germline, CDR1 is LGHNT and CDR2 is FRNRAP. The CDR3 nucleotides are TGTGCTAGTGGCCGCACTACGGGTGAGCAGTTCTTC. This codes for CASGRTTGEQFF.

In this sample, this clone turned up a few times. The CDR3, as DNA: TGTGCCAGCACCCCCTTTCGGGGAGAGACCCAGTACTTC. Protein sequence: CASTPFRGETQYF. The chain employs TRBV6-1 and TRBJ2-5; tentatively, D is TRBD2 (5 bases). Trimming shortened V by 7 bases and J by 4 bases, and 13 bases separated the two germline ends. The CDR3 runs 13 residues. Germline V CDR1 and CDR2: MNHNS, SASEGT.

The chain joins TRBV7-8 to TRBJ1-2; the D gene is possibly TRBD1 (5 bases). CDR1 and CDR2 (germline): SGHVS, FQNEAQ. Between the trimmed V and J ends, which lost 5 bases and 5 bases, there was a span of 15 bases. The CDR3 totals 14 residues. CDR3 amino acids: CASSPRGGTYGYTF. The CDR3 DNA reads as TGTGCCAGCAGCCCAAGGGGCGGTACATATGGCTACACCTTC. The full variable domain, completed using reference TRBV7-8 and TRBJ1-2, is GAGVSQSPRYKVAKRGQDVALRCDPISGHVSLFWYQQALGQGPEFLTYFQNEAQLDKSGLPSDRFFAERPEGSVSTLKIQRTQQEDSAVYLCASSPRGGTYGYTFGSGTRLTVV.

This chain's CDR3 is CASSQQGLNTEAFF. The CDR3, as DNA: TGCGCCAGCAGCCAACAGGGCCTGAACACTGAAGCTTTCTTT. The J gene is TRBJ1-1, the V gene TRBV4-3; D possibly corresponds to TRBD1 (5 bases). V lost 2 bases to trimming and J lost 0 bases, with 7 bases between them. The length of the CDR3 is 14 residues. Germline lookup yields CDR1 LGHNA and CDR2 YSLEER.

V gene TRBV2 combines with J gene TRBJ1-5; TRBD1 aligns across 8 bases. Per the germline V gene, CDR1 is SNHLY and CDR2 is FYNNEI. The J segment lost 7 bases and the V segment lost 2 bases, leaving 7 bases of the junction unmatched. This CDR3 has 15 amino acids. The CDR3 DNA reads TGTGCCAGCAGTGAAAGGGGACAGGTCGGGCAGCCCCAGCATTTT. Its protein is CASSERGQVGQPQHF.

The V call is TRBV4-1, the J call TRBJ2-2; D may correspond to TRBD1 or TRBD2 (6 bases each). CDR3 length: 16 amino acids. The V end lost 4 bases, the J end lost 0 bases, and 12 bases lay between the germline ends. CDR1 MGHRA and CDR2 YSYEKL come from the germline V gene. CDR3: CASSPLGGANTGELFF. CDR3 nucleotides: TGCGCCAGCAGCCCCCTCGGGGGCGCGAACACCGGGGAGCTGTTTTTT.

The chain employs TRBV5-1 and TRBJ1-1; TRBD1 is a possible D gene (6 bases). The V gene lost 0 bases and the J gene lost 6 bases, with 18 bases spanning the gap. Germline V lookup: CDR1 SGHRS, CDR2 YFSETQ. The CDR3 covers 16 residues. The CDR3 spells CASSLEVGGAVPEAFF. The DNA for the CDR3 is TGCGCCAGCAGCTTGGAGGTCGGGGGGGCCGTCCCTGAAGCTTTCTTT.

The chain joins TRBV10-3 to TRBJ1-3, with D maybe TRBD1 (5 bases). Germline V gives CDR1 ENHRY, CDR2 SYGVKD. Trimming cost V 6 bases and J 0 bases, with 12 bases left between them. The length of the CDR3 is 15 residues. This chain's CDR3 is CAIRRDLGSGNTIYF. The CDR3 nucleotides read TGTGCCATCAGGAGGGACCTAGGCTCTGGAAACACCATATATTTT.

The chain uses TRBV7-2 and TRBJ1-1, with TRBD1 as a possible D gene (5 bases). The CDR3 length is 15 residues. Germline lookup yields CDR1 SGHTA and CDR2 FQGNSA. Between the trimmed V and J ends, which lost 5 bases and 3 bases, there was a span of 16 bases. The CDR3 sequence is CASSPRGGRYTEAFF. CDR3 bases: TGTGCCAGCAGCCCGAGGGGAGGGCGGTACACTGAAGCTTTCTTT.

This chain connects TRBV2 to TRBJ1-2; perhaps TRBD1 as D (5 bases). Germline V CDR1 and CDR2: SNHLY, FYNNEI. Trimming stripped 6 bases from V and 1 base from J, with 9 bases between. This CDR3 contains 13 residues. This chain's CDR3 is CASSRDYNYGYTF. In DNA, the CDR3 is TGTGCCAGCAGCCGGGACTATAACTATGGCTACACCTTC.

The V gene is TRBV7-6, the J gene TRBJ2-6, with 11 bases identical to TRBD2. Germline CDR1 reads SGHVS; CDR2 reads FNYEAQ. The trim removed 2 bases at V and 4 bases at J, leaving 10 bases unmatched. The CDR3 is 19 amino acids. CDR3: CASSLWVAGGPLGANVLTF. The DNA for the CDR3 is TGTGCCAGCAGCTTATGGGTAGCGGGAGGGCCATTGGGGGCCAACGTCCTGACTTTC.

The chain is built from TRBV19 and TRBJ2-7; D possibly uses TRBD1 or TRBD2 (5 bases each). V gave up 6 bases and J gave up 2 bases, with 14 bases separating them. Germline values: CDR1 LNHDA, CDR2 SQIVND (reference sequence). This CDR3 spans 14 amino acids. The CDR3 nucleotides are TGTGCCAGTAGCCTCAGGGAGACACCCTACGAGCAGTACTTC. The encoded protein is CASSLRETPYEQYF. The whole variable domain, filled in from reference TRBV19 and TRBJ2-7, reads DGGITQSPKYLFRKEGQNVTLSCEQNLNHDAMYWYRQDPGQGLRLIYYSQIVNDFQKGDIAEGYSVSREKKESFPLTVTSAQKNPTAFYLCASSLRETPYEQYFGPGTRLTVT.

This chain links TRBV6-1 with TRBJ2-1; 7 bases are a match to TRBD2. The CDR3 totals 19 residues. Looked up from germline, CDR1 is MNHNS and CDR2 is SASEGT. The V gene end was trimmed by 0 bases and the J gene end by 5 bases; junction bases not matched to a gene: 16. CDR3: CASSEAQVPEAGEDNEQFF. DNA for the CDR3: TGTGCCAGCAGTGAAGCGCAGGTTCCCGAGGCGGGAGAGGACAATGAGCAGTTCTTC.

The chain recombines TRBV27 with TRBJ2-5; 7 bases agree with TRBD1. Germline values: CDR1 MNHEY, CDR2 SMNVEV (reference sequence). With 8 bases clipped from V and 4 bases from J, the junction kept 4 bases outside the gene matches. The CDR3 runs to 12 residues. The CDR3 nucleotides read TGTGCCAGCTCAGGGGGTTCAGAGACCCAGTACTTC. Translating it yields CASSGGSETQYF.

For the CDR3, the DNA is TGTGCCACCAGCGGGGGACTAGCGGGAGTGCCCAATGAGCAGTTCTTC. Translating gives CATSGGLAGVPNEQFF. The rearrangement joins TRBV15 to TRBJ2-1, with TRBD2 identical over 14 bases. Germline V lookup: CDR1 LNHNV, CDR2 YYDKDF (reference sequence). This CDR3 comprises 16 residues. J gave up 6 bases and V 5 bases, and 6 bases lay outside the gene matches.

J is TRBJ1-1 and V is TRBV6-1; unclear D gene. The CDR3 has 14 residues. Trimming took off 5 bases at V and 1 base at J, with 11 bases between the two ends. From germline, CDR1 is MNHNS and CDR2 SASEGT. CDR3 residues: CASSLTAANTEAFF. In DNA, the CDR3 is TGTGCCAGCAGTCTAACGGCCGCGAACACTGAAGCTTTCTTT.